Presented here are 6 T cell receptor beta chains from one specimen sequenced in a study of blood T cell repertoires in COVID-19. The protocol was immunoSEQ multiplex PCR, while the TCRdb copy is restricted to in-frame clones and leaves out a portion. In the table there are 110,000 to 150,000 clones, 85% to 90% of which are singletons. Sequenced: peripheral blood. These receptors were collected from an older woman with acute or convalescent COVID-19.

This sequence joins TRBV7-9 and TRBJ2-1, with 9 bases that match TRBD2. The CDR3 has 12 amino acids. Trimming cost V 5 bases and J 10 bases; bases outside gene matches: 3. CDR1 and CDR2 from the germline V gene are SEHNR and FQNEAQ (reference sequence). CDR3 sequence: CASSPTSGEQFF. As DNA, the CDR3 is TGTGCCAGCAGCCCAACTAGCGGGGAGCAGTTCTTC.

The rearrangement uses TRBV7-9 and TRBJ2-7; 8 nucleotides match TRBD1. Germline values: CDR1 SEHNR, CDR2 FQNEAQ (reference sequence). Germline trimming cut 4 bases from V and 3 bases from J; bases unmatched to any gene: 5. The CDR3 sequence is 14 residues long. For the CDR3, the DNA is TGTGCCAGCAGCTCCGGACAGGGCGGCTACGAGCAGTACTTC. Translated, it gives CASSSGQGGYEQYF.

The genes are TRBV6-1 and TRBJ1-5; no definite D call. Germline loops: CDR1 MNHNS, CDR2 SASEGT. This CDR3 is built from 13 residues. Trimming cost V 7 bases and J 6 bases, with 13 bases left between them. The CDR3 here is CASTGRGGQPQHF. CDR3 in DNA: TGTGCCAGCACTGGGAGAGGCGGTCAGCCCCAGCATTTT.

The chain recombines TRBV19 with TRBJ1-2; perhaps TRBD1 as D (6 bases). Germline CDR1 and CDR2: LNHDA and SQIVND (reference sequence). The CDR3 is 11 amino acids. Between the trimmed V and J ends, which lost 5 bases and 9 bases, there was a span of 10 bases. The CDR3, as DNA: TGTGCCAGTAGTTCACAGGGTAGCTACACCTTC. This encodes CASSSQGSYTF.

V is TRBV19 and J is TRBJ2-4, with D uncertain. The CDR3 totals 12 residues. V gave up 5 bases and J gave up 6 bases, with 8 bases separating them. Looked up from germline, CDR1 is LNHDA and CDR2 is SQIVND (reference sequence). CDR3 in amino acids: CASSEYGNIQYF. The CDR3 region has the DNA TGTGCCAGTAGTGAATACGGAAACATTCAGTACTTC.

The chain recombines TRBV11-2 with TRBJ2-3, with 12 nucleotides matching TRBD2. This CDR3 is built from 15 residues. With 6 bases clipped from V and 1 base from J, the junction kept 2 bases outside the gene matches. Germline V lookup: CDR1 SGHAT, CDR2 FQNNGV. The DNA of the CDR3 is TGTGCCAGCAGGTCTAGCGGGGGGGGCACAGATACGCAGTATTTT. As protein: CASRSSGGGTDTQYF.